The 26 T cell receptor beta chains given below trace back to one sample, sequenced in a study of T cell changes during pregnancy in multiple sclerosis. Sequencing was performed with immunoSEQ multiplex PCR; in TCRdb, only in-frame clones are kept and a portion is missing. The sample yields fewer than 85,000 clones, nearly 95% seen once. The sample consisted of peripheral blood, taken in the second trimester of pregnancy. These receptors all stem from a female donor with multiple sclerosis, enrolled in a pregnancy study.

CDR3 protein: CASSPDRAMNTEAFF. CDR3 sequence (DNA): TGTGCCAGCTCACCGGACAGGGCTATGAACACTGAAGCTTTCTTT. The rearrangement joins TRBV18 to TRBJ1-1; TRBD1 aligns across 8 bases. The CDR3 sequence is 15 residues long. Germline V gene lookup returns CDR1 KGHSH and CDR2 LQKENI. V was clipped by 3 bases and J by 0 bases; unmatched bases: 3. Complete variable domain (other parts from reference TRBV18 and TRBJ1-1): NAGVMQNPRHLVRRRGQEARLRCSPMKGHSHVYWYRQLPEEGLKFMVYLQKENIIDESGMPKERFSAEFPKEGPSILRIQQVVRGDSAAYFCASSPDRAMNTEAFFGQGTRLTVV.

This clone has just one count. The genes are TRBV30 and TRBJ1-1, with D possibly matching TRBD1 (5 bases). The CDR3 runs 13 residues. Trimming stripped 1 base from V and 0 bases from J, with 6 bases between. In germline, CDR1 is GTSNPN, CDR2 SVGIG (reference sequence). The CDR3 here is CAWSGQMNTEAFF. In DNA form, the CDR3 reads TGTGCCTGGAGTGGACAGATGAACACTGAAGCTTTCTTT.

The chain combines TRBV5-4 with TRBJ2-5, with a possible D match to TRBD2 (5 bases). This CDR3 has 15 residues. Germline CDR1 SGHNT, CDR2 YYREEE (reference sequence). V was shortened by 2 bases and J by 2 bases, with 13 bases between the two germline ends. The CDR3 nucleotides are TGTGCCAGCAGCTTAAGGTTGGGAGCGCAAGAGACCCAGTACTTC. As protein: CASSLRLGAQETQYF.

This clone showed up just once. V and J are TRBV5-1 and TRBJ1-2; D gene ambiguous. Germline V gene sequence: CDR1 SGHRS, CDR2 YFSETQ. The CDR3 extends over 15 amino acids. V dropped 1 base and J dropped 6 bases, with 16 bases sitting between them. CDR3 protein: CASSLLGSGRDGYTF. CDR3 bases: TGCGCCAGCAGCTTGTTGGGCAGTGGGAGGGATGGCTACACCTTC.

The chain is built from TRBV5-4 and TRBJ2-1; D possibly corresponds to TRBD1 (6 bases). Germline V gives CDR1 SGHNT, CDR2 YYREEE (reference sequence). Deletions cut 4 bases from V and 1 base from J, with 18 bases between. This CDR3 has 17 amino acids. The CDR3 bases are TGTGCCAGCAGCAAGCCCAGGACAGACCTTTCCTACAATGAGCAGTTCTTC. Translated, it gives CASSKPRTDLSYNEQFF.

This chain uses TRBV7-9 with TRBJ1-1; TRBD1 aligns across 7 bases. V lost 5 bases and J lost 4; bases outside the gene matches: 10. The germline V gene encodes CDR1 SEHNR and CDR2 FQNEAQ (reference sequence). The CDR3 loop spans 15 amino acids. This CDR3 reads CASSLTGVGTTEAFF. CDR3 bases: TGTGCCAGCAGCCTTACAGGGGTCGGGACCACTGAAGCTTTCTTT.

The CDR3 here is CASSLSTGGIEKLFF. CDR3 in DNA: TGTGCCAGCAGTCTATCGACAGGGGGCATTGAAAAACTGTTTTTT. The chain recombines TRBV28 with TRBJ1-4, with 10 positions matching TRBD1. Germline assignment: CDR1 MDHEN and CDR2 SYDVKM. Trimming removed 5 bases from V and 7 bases from J; junction bases left unmatched: 7. The CDR3 has 15 residues.

V usage is TRBV29-1 and J usage is TRBJ1-5; 8 nucleotides agree with TRBD1. The V and J ends lost 5 bases and 7 bases, in that order; junction bases with no gene match: 7. The CDR3 has 13 amino acids. Looked up from germline, CDR1 is SQVTM and CDR2 is ANQGSEA. The CDR3 coding sequence is TGCAGCGTTTCGACAGGGGTAGGACAGCCCCAGCATTTT. Translating it yields CSVSTGVGQPQHF.

V and J are TRBV18 and TRBJ2-5; D not certain. Germline V lookup: CDR1 KGHSH, CDR2 LQKENI. The CDR3 loop spans 12 amino acids. The V and J ends lost 6 bases and 2 bases respectively, with 7 bases between them. CDR3 residues: CASSLYQETQYF. CDR3 in DNA: TGTGCCAGCTCGCTCTATCAAGAGACCCAGTACTTC. The variable domain in full, completed from reference TRBV18 and TRBJ2-5, reads NAGVMQNPRHLVRRRGQEARLRCSPMKGHSHVYWYRQLPEEGLKFMVYLQKENIIDESGMPKERFSAEFPKEGPSILRIQQVVRGDSAAYFCASSLYQETQYFGPGTRLLVL.

The chain recombines TRBV14 with TRBJ2-1; 7 bases line up with TRBD2. Losses at the gene ends were 1 base for V and 3 bases for J; bases not matched to a gene: 3. Germline values: CDR1 SGHDN, CDR2 FVKESK. CDR3 length: 15 residues. The CDR3 coding sequence is TGTGCCAGCAGCCAAGTTGCGGGAGTCTACAATGAGCAGTTCTTC. Translating gives CASSQVAGVYNEQFF.

The chain uses TRBV27 and TRBJ2-5, with a possible D match to TRBD1 (6 bases). This CDR3 comprises 15 residues. Germline V gives CDR1 MNHEY, CDR2 SMNVEV (reference sequence). V dropped 0 bases and J dropped 4 bases, with 12 bases sitting between them. The CDR3 region is CASSLSGTGRETQYF. The CDR3 DNA is TGTGCCAGCAGTTTATCCGGAACAGGGAGAGAGACCCAGTACTTC.

The chain employs TRBV5-1 and TRBJ1-5; no clear D. V lost 0 bases, J lost 5 bases, and 9 bases lay in between. The CDR3 totals 14 residues. Per germline, CDR1 SGHRS and CDR2 YFSETQ. The CDR3 is CASSLDSLDQPQHF. The CDR3 DNA reads TGCGCCAGCAGCTTGGACAGTCTGGATCAGCCCCAGCATTTT.

About this clone: Other DNA sequences in this specimen translate into the identical CDR3. V usage is TRBV27 and J usage is TRBJ2-7, with TRBD2 matching over 9 bases. The CDR3 consists of 15 residues. V lost 2 bases, J lost 2 bases, and 4 bases stayed unmatched. Germline V gene sequence: CDR1 MNHEY, CDR2 SMNVEV (reference sequence). Here the CDR3 DNA reads TGTGCCAGCAGTTTAGGTCTAGCGGGACCCTACGAGCAGTACTTC. Translating gives CASSLGLAGPYEQYF.

CDR3 residues: CASTSSSYNEQFF. CDR3 nucleotides: TGTGCCAGCACCTCGAGCTCCTACAATGAGCAGTTCTTC. V and J are TRBV2 and TRBJ2-1; D not certain. The CDR3 sequence is 13 residues long. The germline gives CDR1 SNHLY, CDR2 FYNNEI. The germline V and J ends were trimmed by 7 bases and 0 bases, with 7 bases remaining between them.

This clone is a singleton in its sample. This chain uses TRBV28 with TRBJ1-5; 8 nucleotides align to TRBD1. CDR1 MDHEN and CDR2 SYDVKM come from the germline V gene. The ends lost 6 bases at V and 5 bases at J; junction bases unmatched: 6. CDR3 length equals 14 residues. The CDR3 sequence: CASRNGQGYQPQHF. The CDR3 bases are TGTGCCAGCAGAAACGGACAGGGATATCAGCCCCAGCATTTT.

The rearrangement joins TRBV11-2 to TRBJ2-1; D gene uncertain. With 1 base removed from V and 9 bases from J, the gap between germline ends came to 7 bases. Per the germline V gene, CDR1 is SGHAT and CDR2 is FQNNGV. The CDR3 consists of 12 residues. CDR3 region: CASSLGAREQFF. CDR3 nucleotide sequence: TGTGCCAGCAGCTTAGGGGCGCGTGAGCAGTTCTTC.

This chain uses TRBV7-9 with TRBJ2-3; 8 bases are a match to TRBD2. This CDR3 contains 16 residues. J gave up 4 bases and V 1 base, and 7 bases lay outside the gene matches. CDR1 is SEHNR, CDR2 FQNEAQ, per germline (reference sequence). The chain's CDR3 is CASSLVVGRAPDTQYF. CDR3 nucleotides: TGTGCCAGCAGCTTAGTGGTCGGGAGGGCCCCAGATACGCAGTATTTT.

The chain carries TRBV19 and TRBJ2-3; D unresolved. Deletions cut 6 bases from V and 4 bases from J, with 14 bases between. Germline CDR1 is LNHDA and CDR2 is SQIVND (reference sequence). CDR3 size: 14 residues. The CDR3 DNA reads as TGTGCCAGTAGGCTAGAAACCGCCGCAGATACGCAGTATTTT. Protein sequence: CASRLETAADTQYF.

V usage is TRBV11-2 and J usage is TRBJ2-3; TRBD2 agrees at 12 bases. The length of the CDR3 is 16 residues. V lost 4 bases, J lost 3 bases, and 5 bases stayed unmatched. CDR1 is SGHAT, CDR2 FQNNGV, per germline. CDR3 sequence (DNA): TGTGCCAGCAGCTCGACTAGCGGGAGTAAAACAGATACGCAGTATTTT. It yields the protein CASSSTSGSKTDTQYF. The complete variable domain, with remaining parts taken from reference TRBV11-2 and TRBJ2-3, reads EAGVAQSPRYKIIEKRQSVAFWCNPISGHATLYWYQQILGQGPKLLIQFQNNGVVDDSQLPKDRFSAERLKGVDSTLKIQPAKLEDSAVYLCASSSTSGSKTDTQYFGPGTRLTVL.

The chain carries TRBV6-1 and TRBJ2-7, with D possibly TRBD1 on 6 matching bases. Germline CDR1 reads MNHNS; CDR2 reads SASEGT. V lost 5 bases and J 5 bases, leaving 16 bases between the germline ends. This CDR3 has 14 amino acids. In DNA form, the CDR3 reads TGTGCCAGCAGTCACACAGGGAACATCAACGAGCAGTACTTC. This codes for CASSHTGNINEQYF.

The rearrangement joins TRBV11-3 to TRBJ2-4; D gene unclear. V lost 5 bases, J lost 8 bases, and 13 bases lay in between. The CDR3 sequence is 13 residues long. In germline, CDR1 is SGHNT, CDR2 YENEEA. CDR3 protein: CASSPGQSDIQYF. The CDR3 region has the DNA TGTGCCAGCAGCCCCGGTCAGAGCGACATTCAGTACTTC. Variable domain in full (rest from reference TRBV11-3 and TRBJ2-4): EAGVVQSPRYKIIEKKQPVAFWCNPISGHNTLYWYLQNLGQGPELLIRYENEEAVDDSQLPKDRFSAERLKGVDSTLKIQPAELGDSAVYLCASSPGQSDIQYFGAGTRLSVL.

The CDR3 spells CASGLVRRKTNTGELFF. DNA of the CDR3: TGTGCTAGTGGTTTGGTAAGGCGGAAAACGAACACCGGGGAGCTGTTTTTT. V usage is TRBV12-5 and J usage is TRBJ2-2, with D unresolved. The CDR3 loop spans 17 amino acids. Germline V gives CDR1 LGHNT, CDR2 FRNRAP. The V end was cut by 0 bases, the J end by 0 bases, with 11 bases between.

The chain joins TRBV5-8 to TRBJ2-3; tentatively, D is TRBD2 (6 bases). The V end was cut by 0 bases, the J end by 6 bases, with 17 bases between. The CDR3 consists of 16 residues. In germline, CDR1 is SGHTS, CDR2 YDEGEE. The CDR3 region has the DNA TGTGCCAGCAGCTTGGCCGGAGGGCAGTTCAGGGATACGCAGTATTTT. Translation: CASSLAGGQFRDTQYF.

This clone was seen a single time. The chain uses TRBV19 and TRBJ1-5, with unresolved D. This CDR3 comprises 13 residues. Germline CDR1 is LNHDA and CDR2 is SQIVND (reference sequence). V was pared by 5 bases and J by 7 bases, with 12 bases between. The CDR3 sequence is CASSGGLRQPQHF. For the CDR3, the DNA is TGTGCCAGTAGTGGAGGGTTGAGACAGCCCCAGCATTTT. Looking up the rest from reference TRBV19 and TRBJ1-5 gives the full variable domain: DGGITQSPKYLFRKEGQNVTLSCEQNLNHDAMYWYRQDPGQGLRLIYYSQIVNDFQKGDIAEGYSVSREKKESFPLTVTSAQKNPTAFYLCASSGGLRQPQHFGDGTRLSIL.

The chain carries TRBV2 and TRBJ1-5; tentatively, D is TRBD1 (6 bases). CDR1 and CDR2 (germline): SNHLY, FYNNEI. The CDR3 extends over 15 amino acids. Trimming shortened V by 6 bases and J by 2 bases, and 14 bases separated the two germline ends. CDR3 loop: CASREQGLGNQPQHF. CDR3 bases: TGTGCCAGCAGAGAACAGGGTTTGGGCAATCAGCCCCAGCATTTT.

This chain connects TRBV30 to TRBJ1-2; D ambiguous. V gave up 0 bases and J gave up 7 bases, with 12 bases separating them. The germline V gene has CDR1 GTSNPN and CDR2 SVGIG (reference sequence). The CDR3 is 13 amino acids. CDR3 bases: TGTGCCTGGAGTGTATTAGCCGGTTCTGGCTACACCTTC. It is translated as CAWSVLAGSGYTF.